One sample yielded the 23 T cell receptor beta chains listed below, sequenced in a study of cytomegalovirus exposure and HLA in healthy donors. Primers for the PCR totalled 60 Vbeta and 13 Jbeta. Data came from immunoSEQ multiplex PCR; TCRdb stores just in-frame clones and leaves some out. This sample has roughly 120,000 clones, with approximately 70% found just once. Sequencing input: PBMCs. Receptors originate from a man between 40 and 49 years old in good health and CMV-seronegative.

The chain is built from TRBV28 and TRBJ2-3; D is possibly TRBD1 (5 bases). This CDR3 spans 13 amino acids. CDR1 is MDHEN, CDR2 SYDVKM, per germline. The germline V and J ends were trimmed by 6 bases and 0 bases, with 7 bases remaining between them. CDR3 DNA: TGTGCCAGCAGCGCAGGGAGCACAGATACGCAGTATTTT. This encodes CASSAGSTDTQYF.

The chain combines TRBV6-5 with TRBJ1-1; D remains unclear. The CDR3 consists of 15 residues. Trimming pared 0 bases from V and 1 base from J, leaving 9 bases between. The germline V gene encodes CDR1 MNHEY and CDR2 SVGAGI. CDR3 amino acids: CASSYSTAGNTEAFF. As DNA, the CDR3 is TGTGCCAGCAGTTACTCGACCGCGGGGAACACTGAAGCTTTCTTT.

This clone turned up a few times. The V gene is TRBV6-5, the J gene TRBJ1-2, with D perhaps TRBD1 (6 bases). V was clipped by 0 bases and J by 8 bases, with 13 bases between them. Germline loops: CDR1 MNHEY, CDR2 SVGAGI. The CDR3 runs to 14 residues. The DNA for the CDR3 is TGTGCCAGCAGTTACTCGAGTGGGAGGGGGGGCTACACCTTC. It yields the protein CASSYSSGRGGYTF.

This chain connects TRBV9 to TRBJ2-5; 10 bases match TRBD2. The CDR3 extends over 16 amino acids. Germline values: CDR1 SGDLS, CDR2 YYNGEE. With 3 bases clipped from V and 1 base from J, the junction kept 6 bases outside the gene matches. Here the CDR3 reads CASSAIAGGLQETQYF. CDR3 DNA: TGTGCCAGCAGCGCTATAGCGGGGGGCCTCCAAGAGACCCAGTACTTC.

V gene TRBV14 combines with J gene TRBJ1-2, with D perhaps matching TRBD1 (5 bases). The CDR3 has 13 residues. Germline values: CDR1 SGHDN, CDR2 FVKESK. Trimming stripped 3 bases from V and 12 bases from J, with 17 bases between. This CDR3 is CASSQLLGGVDTF. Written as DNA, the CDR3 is TGTGCCAGCAGCCAGCTCCTGGGGGGAGTTGACACCTTC.

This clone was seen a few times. CDR3 loop: CASSEPGKIFQPQHF. CDR3 DNA: TGTGCCAGCAGTGAGCCCGGGAAGATCTTTCAGCCCCAGCATTTT. This chain joins TRBV2 and TRBJ1-5; D is uncertain. The germline V and J ends were trimmed by 3 bases and 6 bases, with 15 bases remaining between them. Germline V gene data show CDR1 as SNHLY and CDR2 as FYNNEI. The CDR3 is made up of 15 amino acids.

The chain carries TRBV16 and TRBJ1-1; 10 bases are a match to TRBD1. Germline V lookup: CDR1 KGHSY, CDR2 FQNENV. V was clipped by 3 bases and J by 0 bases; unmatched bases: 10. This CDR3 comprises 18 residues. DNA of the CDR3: TGTGCCAGCAGCCATCGAGGGACAGGGGTTCACGTGAACACTGAAGCTTTCTTT. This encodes CASSHRGTGVHVNTEAFF. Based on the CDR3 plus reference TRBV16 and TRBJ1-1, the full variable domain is GEEVAQTPKHLVRGEGQKAKLYCAPIKGHSYVFWYQQVLKNEFKFLISFQNENVFDETGMPKERFSAKCLPNSPCSLEIQATKLEDSAVYFCASSHRGTGVHVNTEAFFGQGTRLTVV.

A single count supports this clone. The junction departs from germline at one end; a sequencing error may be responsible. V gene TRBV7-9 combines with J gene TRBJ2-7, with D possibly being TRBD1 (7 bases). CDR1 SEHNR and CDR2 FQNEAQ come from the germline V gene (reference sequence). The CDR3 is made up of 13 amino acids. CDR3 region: CSSSSRGAGEQYF. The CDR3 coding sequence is TGTTCCAGCAGCTCCAGGGGGGCTGGGGAGCAGTACTTC.

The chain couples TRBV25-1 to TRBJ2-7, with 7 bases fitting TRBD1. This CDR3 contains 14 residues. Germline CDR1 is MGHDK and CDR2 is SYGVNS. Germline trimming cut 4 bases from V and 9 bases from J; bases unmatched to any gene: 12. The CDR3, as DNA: TGTGCCAGCAGTGCGGGGACAGAAATTTTCGGGCAGTACTTC. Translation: CASSAGTEIFGQYF.

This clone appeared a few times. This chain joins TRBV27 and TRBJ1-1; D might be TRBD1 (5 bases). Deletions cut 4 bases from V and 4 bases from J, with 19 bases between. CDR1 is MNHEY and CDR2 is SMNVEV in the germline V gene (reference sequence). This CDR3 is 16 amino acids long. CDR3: CASSSVGQTGLTEAFF. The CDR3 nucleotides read TGTGCCAGCAGTTCCGTCGGCCAGACGGGACTCACTGAAGCTTTCTTT.

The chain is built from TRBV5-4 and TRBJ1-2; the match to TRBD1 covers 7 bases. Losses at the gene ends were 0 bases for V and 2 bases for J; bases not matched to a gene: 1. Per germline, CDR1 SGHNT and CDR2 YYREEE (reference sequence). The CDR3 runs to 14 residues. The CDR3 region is CASSLEDRNYGYTF. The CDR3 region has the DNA TGTGCCAGCAGCTTGGAGGACAGGAACTATGGCTACACCTTC.

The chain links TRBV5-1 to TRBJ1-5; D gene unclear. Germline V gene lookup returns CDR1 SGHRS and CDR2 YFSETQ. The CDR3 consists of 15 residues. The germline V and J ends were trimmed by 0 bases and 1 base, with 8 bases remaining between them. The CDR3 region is CASSLAGWSNQPQHF. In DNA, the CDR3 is TGCGCCAGCAGCTTGGCGGGGTGGAGCAATCAGCCCCAGCATTTT. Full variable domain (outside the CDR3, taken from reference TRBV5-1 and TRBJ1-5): KAGVTQTPRYLIKTRGQQVTLSCSPISGHRSVSWYQQTPGQGLQFLFEYFSETQRNKGNFPGRFSGRQFSNSRSEMNVSTLELGDSALYLCASSLAGWSNQPQHFGDGTRLSIL.

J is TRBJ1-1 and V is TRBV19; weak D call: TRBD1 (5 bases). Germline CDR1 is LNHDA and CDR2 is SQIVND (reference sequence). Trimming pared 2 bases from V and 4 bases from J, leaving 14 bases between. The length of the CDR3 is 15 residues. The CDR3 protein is CASSIPPPRGTEAFF. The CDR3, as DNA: TGTGCCAGTAGTATACCCCCCCCTAGGGGCACTGAAGCTTTCTTT.

Written as DNA, the CDR3 is TGTGCCAGCAGACAGGGGGAGGGCAATCAGCCCCAGCATTTT. This encodes CASRQGEGNQPQHF. The chain recombines TRBV2 with TRBJ1-5; TRBD1 aligns across 8 bases. The V segment lost 6 bases and the J segment 2 bases; nucleotides outside the gene matches: 3. Germline V gives CDR1 SNHLY, CDR2 FYNNEI. This CDR3 is 14 amino acids long.

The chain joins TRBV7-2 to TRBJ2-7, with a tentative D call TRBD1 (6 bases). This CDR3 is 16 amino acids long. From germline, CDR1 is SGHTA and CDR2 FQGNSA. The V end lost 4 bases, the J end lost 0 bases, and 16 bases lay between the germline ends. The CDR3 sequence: CASSSPGRGPSYEQYF. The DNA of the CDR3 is TGTGCCAGCAGCTCACCCGGCAGGGGTCCCTCCTACGAGCAGTACTTC.

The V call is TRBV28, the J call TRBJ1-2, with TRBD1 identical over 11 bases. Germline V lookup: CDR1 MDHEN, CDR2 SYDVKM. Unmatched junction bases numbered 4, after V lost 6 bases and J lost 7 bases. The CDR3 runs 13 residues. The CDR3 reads CASRMGTGGGYTF. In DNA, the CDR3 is TGTGCCAGCAGGATGGGGACAGGGGGTGGCTACACCTTC.

DNA of the CDR3: TGTGCCAGCAGCCAGCACAGGGCCGGGGAGCTGTTTTTT. This sequence encodes CASSQHRAGELFF. V and J are TRBV4-2 and TRBJ2-2; TRBD1 is a possible D gene (6 bases). Trimming stripped 3 bases from V and 6 bases from J, with 8 bases between. The CDR3 runs 13 residues. Germline V gives CDR1 LGHNA, CDR2 YNFKEQ.

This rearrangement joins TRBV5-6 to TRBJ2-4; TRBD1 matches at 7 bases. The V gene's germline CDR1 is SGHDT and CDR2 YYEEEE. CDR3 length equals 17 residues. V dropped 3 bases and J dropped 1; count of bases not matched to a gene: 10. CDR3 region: CASSSQTGERAKNIQYF. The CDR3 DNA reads TGTGCCAGCAGCTCCCAAACAGGGGAGCGGGCCAAAAACATTCAGTACTTC.

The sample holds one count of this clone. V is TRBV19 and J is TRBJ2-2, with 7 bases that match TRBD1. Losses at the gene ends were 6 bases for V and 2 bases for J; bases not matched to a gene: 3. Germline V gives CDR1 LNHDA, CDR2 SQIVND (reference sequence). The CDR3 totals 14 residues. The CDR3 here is CASRGTANTGELFF. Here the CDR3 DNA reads TGTGCCAGTAGGGGGACAGCCAACACCGGGGAGCTGTTTTTT.

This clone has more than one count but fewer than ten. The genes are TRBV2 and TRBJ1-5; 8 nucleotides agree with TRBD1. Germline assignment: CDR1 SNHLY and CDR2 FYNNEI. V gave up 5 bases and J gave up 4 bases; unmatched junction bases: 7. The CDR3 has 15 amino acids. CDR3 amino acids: CASSLGTGLNQPQHF. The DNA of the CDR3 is TGTGCCAGCAGTCTCGGGACAGGTCTAAATCAGCCCCAGCATTTT. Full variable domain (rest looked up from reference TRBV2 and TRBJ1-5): EPEVTQTPSHQVTQMGQEVILRCVPISNHLYFYWYRQILGQKVEFLVSFYNNEISEKSEIFDDQFSVERPDGSNFTLKIRSTKLEDSAMYFCASSLGTGLNQPQHFGDGTRLSIL.

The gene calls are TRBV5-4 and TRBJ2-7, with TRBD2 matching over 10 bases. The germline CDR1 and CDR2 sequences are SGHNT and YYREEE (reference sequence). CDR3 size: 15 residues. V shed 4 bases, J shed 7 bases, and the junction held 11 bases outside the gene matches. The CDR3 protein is CASSPEGSGGSEQYF. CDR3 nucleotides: TGTGCCAGCAGCCCTGAGGGTAGCGGGGGGAGTGAGCAGTACTTC. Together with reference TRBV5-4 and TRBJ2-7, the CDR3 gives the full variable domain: ETGVTQSPTHLIKTRGQQVTLRCSSQSGHNTVSWYQQALGQGPQFIFQYYREEENGRGNFPPRFSGLQFPNYSSELNVNALELDDSALYLCASSPEGSGGSEQYFGPGTRLTVT.

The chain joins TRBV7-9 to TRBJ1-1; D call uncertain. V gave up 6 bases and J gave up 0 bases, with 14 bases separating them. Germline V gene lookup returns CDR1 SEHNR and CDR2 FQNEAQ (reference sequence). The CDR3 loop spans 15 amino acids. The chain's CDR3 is CASRTGRGLNTEAFF. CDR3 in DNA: TGTGCCAGCAGAACCGGACGAGGGCTGAACACTGAAGCTTTCTTT.

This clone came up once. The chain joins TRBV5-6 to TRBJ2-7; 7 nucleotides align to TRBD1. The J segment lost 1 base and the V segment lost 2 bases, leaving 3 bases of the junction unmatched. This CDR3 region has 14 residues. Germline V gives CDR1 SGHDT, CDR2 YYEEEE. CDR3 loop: CASSFDRVSYEQYF. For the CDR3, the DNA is TGTGCCAGCAGCTTCGACAGGGTTTCCTACGAGCAGTACTTC.